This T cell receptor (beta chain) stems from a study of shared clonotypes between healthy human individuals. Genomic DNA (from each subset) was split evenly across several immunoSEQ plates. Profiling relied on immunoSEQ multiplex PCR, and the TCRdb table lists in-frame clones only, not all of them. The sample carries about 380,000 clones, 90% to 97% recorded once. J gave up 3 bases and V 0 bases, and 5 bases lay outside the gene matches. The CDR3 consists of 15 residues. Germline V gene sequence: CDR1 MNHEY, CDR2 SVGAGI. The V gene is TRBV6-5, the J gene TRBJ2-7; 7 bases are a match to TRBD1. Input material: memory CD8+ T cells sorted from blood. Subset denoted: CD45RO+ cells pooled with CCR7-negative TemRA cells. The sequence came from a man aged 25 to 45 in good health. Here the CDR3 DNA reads TGTGCCAGCAGTTACTCGCGGGCAGGGGGCTACGAGCAGTACTTC. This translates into CASSYSRAGGYEQYF.